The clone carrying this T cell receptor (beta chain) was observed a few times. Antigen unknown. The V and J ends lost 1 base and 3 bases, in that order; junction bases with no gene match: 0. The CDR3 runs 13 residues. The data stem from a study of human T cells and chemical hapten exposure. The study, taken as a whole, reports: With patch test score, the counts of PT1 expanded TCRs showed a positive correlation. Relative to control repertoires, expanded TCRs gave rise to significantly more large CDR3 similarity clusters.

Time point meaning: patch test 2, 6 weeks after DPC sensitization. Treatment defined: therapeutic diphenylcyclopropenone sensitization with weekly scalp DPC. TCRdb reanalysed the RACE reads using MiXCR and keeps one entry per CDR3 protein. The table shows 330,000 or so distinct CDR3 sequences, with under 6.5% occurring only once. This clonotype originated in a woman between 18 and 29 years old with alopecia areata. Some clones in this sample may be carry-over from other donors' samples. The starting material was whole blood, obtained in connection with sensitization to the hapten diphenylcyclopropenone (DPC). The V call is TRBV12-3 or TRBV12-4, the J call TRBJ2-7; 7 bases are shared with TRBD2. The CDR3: CASSLGEGYEQYF. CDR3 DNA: TGTGCCAGCAGTTTAGGGGAGGGCTACGAGCAGTACTTC.